The entry that follows covers one T cell receptor (beta chain) sequence. Its recognized antigen is unknown. Base qualities are missing; no much larger clone stands one base away. The entry originates in a study of T cell repertoires in cytomegalovirus infection (dated by TCRdb to between 2018 and 2021). Broadly, across the study: Recently identified HLA-C-restricted CMV epitopes, whose presentation resists viral immunomodulation, were targeted by peptide stimulations together with well-studied HLA-B-restricted epitopes. Donor HLA type was relevant to the analysis, as public TCR beta signatures indicated carriage of CMV infection together with the matching HLA type. The paper as a whole reports these results and caveats: The ex vivo response was dominated by HLA-C-restricted CMV-specific TCR beta clonotypes, which also provided the single most frequent clonotype in two of eight donors. Cumulative frequency of public TCR beta family members discriminated carriers of CMV infection plus the relevant HLA type in this cohort and an independent roughly 330-donor cohort.

Data came from an Illumina HiSeq 1500. Starting from the raw public reads, TCRdb applied fastp trimming at Q25, assembled clones with MiXCR and retained in-frame beta chains. Entries are consolidated by CDR3 protein sequence, retaining the most common genes and DNA. Here the sample has around 750,000 distinct CDR3 sequences; approximately 29% occur a single time. The top ten hold roughly 12% of the sample. The treatment or condition label here, explained by the study, means: in vitro stimulation with specific CMV peptide epitopes to enrich CMV-specific T cells. Clipping removes 0 bases from V and 5 bases from J, with 13 as the unmatched junction base count. Looking up the germline V gene yields CDR1 SGHRS and CDR2 YFSETQ. The CDR3 sequence holds 18 residues, the cysteine and phenylalanine included. The entry retains the CDR3 DNA only, 54 bases that are in frame from base 1.

This TCR was recovered from a human donor in good health (CMV status not recorded). Some clones in this sample may be carry-over from other donors' samples. This specimen consisted of cultured CD8+ T cells from PBMCs, obtained from culture after CMV antigen stimulation. The sequence joins TRBV5-1 to TRBJ2-1; 8 nucleotides in the junction match TRBD1. CDR3 loop: CASSLADRDRGWDNEQFF. The sequence in DNA is TGCGCCAGCAGCTTGGCCGATAGAGACAGGGGTTGGGACAATGAGCAGTTCTTC.